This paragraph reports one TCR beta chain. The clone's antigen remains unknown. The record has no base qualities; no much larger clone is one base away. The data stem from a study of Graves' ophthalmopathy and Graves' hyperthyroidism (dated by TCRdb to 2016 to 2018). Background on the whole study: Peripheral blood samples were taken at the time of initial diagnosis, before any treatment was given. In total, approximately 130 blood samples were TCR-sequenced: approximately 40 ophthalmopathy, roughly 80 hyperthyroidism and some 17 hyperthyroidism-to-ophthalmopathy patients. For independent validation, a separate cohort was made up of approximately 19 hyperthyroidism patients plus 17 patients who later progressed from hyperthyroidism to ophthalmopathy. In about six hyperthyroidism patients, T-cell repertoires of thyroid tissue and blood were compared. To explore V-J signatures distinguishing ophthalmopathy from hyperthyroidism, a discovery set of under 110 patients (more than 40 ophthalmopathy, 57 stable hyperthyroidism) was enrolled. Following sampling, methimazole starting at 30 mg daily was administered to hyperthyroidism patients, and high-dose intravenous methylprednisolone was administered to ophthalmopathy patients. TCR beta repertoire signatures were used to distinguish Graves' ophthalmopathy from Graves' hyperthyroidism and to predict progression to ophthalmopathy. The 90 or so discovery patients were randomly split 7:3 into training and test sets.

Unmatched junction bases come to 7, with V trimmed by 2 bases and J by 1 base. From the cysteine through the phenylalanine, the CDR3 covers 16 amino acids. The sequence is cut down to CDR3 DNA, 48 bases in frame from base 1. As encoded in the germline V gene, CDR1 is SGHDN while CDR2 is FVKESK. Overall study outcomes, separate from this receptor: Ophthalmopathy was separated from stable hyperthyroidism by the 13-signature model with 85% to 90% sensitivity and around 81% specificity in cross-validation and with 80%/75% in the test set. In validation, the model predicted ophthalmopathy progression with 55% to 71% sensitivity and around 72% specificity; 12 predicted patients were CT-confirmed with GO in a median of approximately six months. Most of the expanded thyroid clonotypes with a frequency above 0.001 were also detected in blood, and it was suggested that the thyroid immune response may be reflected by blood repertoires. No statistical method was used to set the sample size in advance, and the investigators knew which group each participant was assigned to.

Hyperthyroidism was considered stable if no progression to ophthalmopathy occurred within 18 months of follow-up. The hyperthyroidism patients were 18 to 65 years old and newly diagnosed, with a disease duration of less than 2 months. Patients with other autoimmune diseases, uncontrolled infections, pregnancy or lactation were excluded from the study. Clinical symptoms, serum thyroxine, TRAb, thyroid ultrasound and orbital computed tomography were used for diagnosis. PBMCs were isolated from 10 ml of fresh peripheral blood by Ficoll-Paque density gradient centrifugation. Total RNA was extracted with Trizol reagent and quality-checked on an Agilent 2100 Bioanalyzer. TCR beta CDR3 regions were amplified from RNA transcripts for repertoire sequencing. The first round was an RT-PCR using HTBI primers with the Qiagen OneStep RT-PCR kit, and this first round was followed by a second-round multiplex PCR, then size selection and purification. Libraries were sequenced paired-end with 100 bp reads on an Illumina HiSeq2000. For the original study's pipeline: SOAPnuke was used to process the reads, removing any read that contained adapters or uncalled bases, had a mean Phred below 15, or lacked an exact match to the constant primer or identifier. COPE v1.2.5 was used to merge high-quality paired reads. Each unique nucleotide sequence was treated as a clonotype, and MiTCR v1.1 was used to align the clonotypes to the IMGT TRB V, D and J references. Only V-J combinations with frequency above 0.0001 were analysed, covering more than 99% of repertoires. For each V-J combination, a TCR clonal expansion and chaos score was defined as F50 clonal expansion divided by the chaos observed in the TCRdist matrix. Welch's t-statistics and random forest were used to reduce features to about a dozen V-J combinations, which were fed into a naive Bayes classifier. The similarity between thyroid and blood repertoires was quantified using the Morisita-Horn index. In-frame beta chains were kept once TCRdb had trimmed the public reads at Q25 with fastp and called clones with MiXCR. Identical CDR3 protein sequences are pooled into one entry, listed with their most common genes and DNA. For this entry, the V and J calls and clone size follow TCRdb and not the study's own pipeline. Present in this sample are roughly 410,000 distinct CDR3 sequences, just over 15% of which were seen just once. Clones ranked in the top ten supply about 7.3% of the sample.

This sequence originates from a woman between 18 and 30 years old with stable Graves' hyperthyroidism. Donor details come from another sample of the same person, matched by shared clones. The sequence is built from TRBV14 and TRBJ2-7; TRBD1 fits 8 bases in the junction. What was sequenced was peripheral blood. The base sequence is TGTGCCAGCAGCCAAAGGAGACAGGGGCTTTCCTACGAGCAGTACTTC. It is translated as CASSQRRQGLSYEQYF.